The 28 T cell receptor beta chains below come from one sample, sequenced in a study of shared clonotypes between healthy human individuals. The data were produced by immunoSEQ multiplex PCR, yet TCRdb's version contains in-frame clones alone and is incomplete. This table holds hundreds of thousands of clones, about two thirds found once. The specimen sequenced was memory CD4+ T cells sorted from blood. The subset denotes: CD45RA-negative fraction. These receptors were obtained from a woman in her 30s in good health.

This sequence joins TRBV19 and TRBJ2-4; possible D gene TRBD2, 6 bases. Trimming pared 3 bases from V and 9 bases from J, leaving 15 bases between. The CDR3 runs 14 residues. The germline V gene encodes CDR1 LNHDA and CDR2 SQIVND (reference sequence). The CDR3 sequence is CASSMGWDSSIQYF. CDR3 bases: TGTGCCAGTAGTATGGGCTGGGACTCTAGCATTCAGTACTTC. The full variable domain, in which reference TRBV19 and TRBJ2-4 provide the parts outside the CDR3, is DGGITQSPKYLFRKEGQNVTLSCEQNLNHDAMYWYRQDPGQGLRLIYYSQIVNDFQKGDIAEGYSVSREKKESFPLTVTSAQKNPTAFYLCASSMGWDSSIQYFGAGTRLSVL.

This chain uses TRBV5-1 with TRBJ1-2; perhaps TRBD1 as D (6 bases). The CDR3 is 14 amino acids. V dropped 4 bases and J dropped 6 bases, with 16 bases sitting between them. Germline CDR1 SGHRS, CDR2 YFSETQ. The CDR3 DNA is TGCGCCAGCAGCGCCACAATAACAGGGAATGGCTACACCTTC. This encodes CASSATITGNGYTF. The entire variable domain, with the rest obtained from reference TRBV5-1 and TRBJ1-2, is as follows: KAGVTQTPRYLIKTRGQQVTLSCSPISGHRSVSWYQQTPGQGLQFLFEYFSETQRNKGNFPGRFSGRQFSNSRSEMNVSTLELGDSALYLCASSATITGNGYTFGSGTRLTVV.

Comments on this clone: The same CDR3 arises from other DNA sequences in this sample as well. The chain recombines TRBV5-4 with TRBJ2-3, with 9 bases matching TRBD2. The germline V gene has CDR1 SGHNT and CDR2 YYREEE (reference sequence). The V segment lost 5 bases and the J segment 6 bases; nucleotides outside the gene matches: 7. The CDR3 contains 14 residues. CDR3 sequence reads: CASSFSGSSDTQYF. Written as DNA, the CDR3 is TGTGCCAGCAGTTTTAGCGGGAGTTCGGATACGCAGTATTTT.

There are a few counts of this clone. The chain employs TRBV4-2 and TRBJ2-5, with TRBD2 matching 8 bases. CDR1 is LGHNA and CDR2 is YNFKEQ in the germline V gene. The CDR3 is made up of 17 amino acids. Trimming took 2 bases from V and 1 from J; bases not matched to a gene: 9. CDR3 in amino acids: CASSQFGASGSQETQYF. The CDR3 nucleotides are TGTGCCAGCAGCCAATTCGGGGCTAGCGGGTCCCAAGAGACCCAGTACTTC.

The rearrangement joins TRBV14 to TRBJ2-7; TRBD2 agrees at 8 bases. CDR1 is SGHDN and CDR2 is FVKESK in the germline V gene. This CDR3 has 14 residues. V shed 8 bases and J 5 bases; nucleotides not matched to a gene: 11. CDR3 DNA sequence: TGTGCCAGCGCACCTAGCGGGTCGTACCACGAGCAGTACTTC. Protein sequence: CASAPSGSYHEQYF.

The CDR3 region is CASSLSLASEETQYF. The CDR3 nucleotides are TGTGCCAGCAGCTTGTCATTGGCCTCGGAAGAGACCCAGTACTTC. The chain recombines TRBV5-4 with TRBJ2-5; no definite D call. Looked up from germline, CDR1 is SGHNT and CDR2 is YYREEE (reference sequence). V lost 1 base to trimming and J lost 3 bases, with 13 bases between them. The CDR3 runs to 15 residues.

The rearrangement joins TRBV5-1 to TRBJ1-1; D gene uncertain. The CDR3 extends over 14 amino acids. Trimming shortened V by 2 bases and J by 1 base, and 9 bases separated the two germline ends. In germline, CDR1 is SGHRS, CDR2 YFSETQ. This CDR3 reads CASSFTVPNTEAFF. CDR3 sequence (DNA): TGCGCCAGCAGCTTTACTGTACCGAACACTGAAGCTTTCTTT. The full variable domain, in which reference TRBV5-1 and TRBJ1-1 provide the parts outside the CDR3, is KAGVTQTPRYLIKTRGQQVTLSCSPISGHRSVSWYQQTPGQGLQFLFEYFSETQRNKGNFPGRFSGRQFSNSRSEMNVSTLELGDSALYLCASSFTVPNTEAFFGQGTRLTVV.

CDR3 sequence: CASSLRDLTDTQYF. CDR3 nucleotides: TGTGCCAGCAGTCTAAGGGACCTCACAGATACGCAGTATTTT. V and J are TRBV6-1 and TRBJ2-3; D assignment may be TRBD1 or TRBD2 (5 bases each). Germline V gene sequence: CDR1 MNHNS, CDR2 SASEGT. The CDR3 sequence is 14 residues long. Trimming left V 5 bases short and J 2 bases short, with 11 bases between.

V is TRBV7-2 and J is TRBJ2-1; D not resolved. This CDR3 has 14 amino acids. The V end was cut by 6 bases, the J end by 5 bases, with 14 bases between. CDR1 is SGHTA and CDR2 is FQGNSA in the germline V gene. The CDR3 loop reads CASRPREGHNEQFF. The CDR3, as DNA: TGTGCCAGCAGACCTCGCGAAGGACACAATGAGCAGTTCTTC.

The J gene is TRBJ1-4, the V gene TRBV5-1; D might be TRBD1 (6 bases). In germline, CDR1 is SGHRS, CDR2 YFSETQ. The V end was cut by 4 bases, the J end by 5 bases, with 21 bases between. The CDR3 covers 17 residues. The CDR3 region is CASSTLGRDIGNEKLFF. The CDR3 DNA reads as TGCGCCAGCAGCACCCTCGGCCGGGACATAGGAAATGAAAAACTGTTTTTT.

This sequence joins TRBV5-6 and TRBJ2-7, with 8 bases aligning to TRBD1. Germline assignment: CDR1 SGHDT and CDR2 YYEEEE. The length of the CDR3 is 15 residues. The V segment lost 0 bases and the J segment 6 bases; nucleotides outside the gene matches: 8. The CDR3, as DNA: TGTGCCAGCAGCTTGGAGGTCGGCAGGGGGCGCGAGCAGTACTTC. It specifies CASSLEVGRGREQYF.

The chain links TRBV6-6 to TRBJ1-2; D not resolved. Between the trimmed V and J ends, which lost 5 bases and 4 bases, there was a span of 20 bases. Germline CDR1 and CDR2: MNHNY and SVGAGI (reference sequence). This CDR3 has 16 amino acids. The CDR3 DNA reads as TGTGCCAGCAGTCTTACTTTTCGGGTGCCCCCCTATGGCTACACCTTC. Amino acids: CASSLTFRVPPYGYTF.

This chain joins TRBV2 and TRBJ2-3; 7 bases line up with TRBD2. The length of the CDR3 is 13 residues. Germline trimming cut 10 bases from V and 2 bases from J; bases unmatched to any gene: 6. Germline assignment: CDR1 SNHLY and CDR2 FYNNEI. In nucleotides, the CDR3 is TGTGCCAAAAGACTAGCCTACACAGATACGCAGTATTTT. Translation gives CAKRLAYTDTQYF.

The V call is TRBV5-1, the J call TRBJ2-3; 11 positions match TRBD2. In germline, CDR1 is SGHRS, CDR2 YFSETQ. V lost 4 bases, J lost 4 bases, and 5 bases stayed unmatched. This CDR3 is built from 15 residues. CDR3 nucleotides: TGCGCCAGCAGCCCGGGACTAGCGGAGTCAGATACGCAGTATTTT. Encoded protein: CASSPGLAESDTQYF. The full variable domain, its missing parts supplied by reference TRBV5-1 and TRBJ2-3, is KAGVTQTPRYLIKTRGQQVTLSCSPISGHRSVSWYQQTPGQGLQFLFEYFSETQRNKGNFPGRFSGRQFSNSRSEMNVSTLELGDSALYLCASSPGLAESDTQYFGPGTRLTVL.

The chain combines TRBV5-1 with TRBJ2-3; 8 bases are shared with TRBD2. This CDR3 spans 15 amino acids. The V gene's germline CDR1 is SGHRS and CDR2 YFSETQ. The trim removed 2 bases at V and 0 bases at J, leaving 2 bases unmatched. The CDR3 DNA follows: TGCGCCAGCAGCTTTGGCGGGAGGAGCACAGATACGCAGTATTTT. It yields the protein CASSFGGRSTDTQYF.

This chain uses TRBV4-1 with TRBJ2-1; 11 positions agree with TRBD2. Trimming cost V 0 bases and J 4 bases; bases outside gene matches: 5. CDR3 size: 17 residues. Germline CDR1 is MGHRA and CDR2 is YSYEKL. The CDR3 DNA reads as TGCGCCAGCAGCCAAGAGGGACTAGCGGCAAAATACAATGAGCAGTTCTTC. This sequence encodes CASSQEGLAAKYNEQFF.

This clone was seen just once. This chain links TRBV10-2 with TRBJ2-7; TRBD2 agrees at 7 bases. The trim removed 4 bases at V and 3 bases at J, leaving 6 bases unmatched. The CDR3 totals 14 residues. The germline V gene encodes CDR1 WSHSY and CDR2 SAAADI. CDR3 bases: TGCGCCAGCAGTGGAGCGGGGTCCTTCTACGAGCAGTACTTC. Translated: CASSGAGSFYEQYF.

This clone was seen a handful of times. The sample contains more than one DNA sequence encoding this CDR3. The chain employs TRBV5-1 and TRBJ1-3; 7 bases line up with TRBD1. The CDR3 length is 14 residues. Per the germline V gene, CDR1 is SGHRS and CDR2 is YFSETQ. V gave up 6 bases and J gave up 3 bases; unmatched junction bases: 6. CDR3 sequence (DNA): TGCGCCAGCACTCCCGGGACAGATGGAAACACCATATATTTT. Protein: CASTPGTDGNTIYF.

The V gene is TRBV30, the J gene TRBJ1-3; D is unresolved. CDR3 size: 12 residues. V lost 4 bases and J lost 7, with 11 bases in between. Germline V gives CDR1 GTSNPN, CDR2 SVGIG (reference sequence). The CDR3 loop is CAWTGGSNTIYF. Here the CDR3 DNA reads TGTGCCTGGACGGGCGGGAGTAACACCATATATTTT.

With respect to this clone: Within the sample, other DNA sequences also encode this same CDR3. This chain uses TRBV10-3 with TRBJ1-5; 9 bases line up with TRBD1. The V and J ends lost 6 bases and 5 bases, in that order; junction bases with no gene match: 2. This CDR3 spans 13 amino acids. Germline CDR1 reads ENHRY; CDR2 reads SYGVKD. The CDR3 DNA reads TGTGCCATCAGCGGGGACAGGGATCAGCCCCAGCATTTT. This codes for CAISGDRDQPQHF.

The chain couples TRBV28 to TRBJ1-2, with 7 bases that match TRBD1. The CDR3 is 14 residues long. CDR1 MDHEN and CDR2 SYDVKM come from the germline V gene. V was clipped by 6 bases and J by 5 bases; unmatched bases: 9. CDR3 sequence (DNA): TGTGCCAGCAGAGGCCCGGGACAGCGATATGGCTACACCTTC. Translation: CASRGPGQRYGYTF.

This clone has more than one count but fewer than ten. The chain has TRBV29-1 and TRBJ1-1, with 10 bases aligning to TRBD1. The CDR3 spans 12 residues. Germline CDR1 SQVTM, CDR2 ANQGSEA. This CDR3 is CSGQGDGTEAFF. CDR3 coding DNA: TGCAGTGGACAGGGGGACGGTACTGAAGCTTTCTTT.

V is TRBV11-2 and J is TRBJ2-1; a weak D match, TRBD2 (6 bases). CDR1 is SGHAT and CDR2 is FQNNGV in the germline V gene. This CDR3 is 15 amino acids long. The ends were cut back, 3 bases at V and 6 bases at J, with 15 bases in the middle. DNA for the CDR3: TGTGCCAGCAGCTTGGTGGGGGGATTTGGCAATGAGCAGTTCTTC. Its protein product is CASSLVGGFGNEQFF.

The chain couples TRBV4-2 to TRBJ1-2; a possible D gene is TRBD1 (6 bases). V lost 0 bases, J lost 3 bases, and 8 bases lay in between. This CDR3 comprises 14 residues. The germline gives CDR1 LGHNA, CDR2 YNFKEQ. CDR3 sequence (DNA): TGTGCCAGCAGCCAAGAACAGGGTTACTATGGCTACACCTTC. It yields the protein CASSQEQGYYGYTF.

The rearrangement joins TRBV4-1 to TRBJ2-7; 9 positions match TRBD1. This CDR3 region has 16 residues. CDR1 MGHRA and CDR2 YSYEKL come from the germline V gene. With V trimmed by 2 bases and J by 3 bases, 8 bases remained unmatched. Here the CDR3 DNA reads TGCGCCAGCAGCCAAACGACAGGGGGATCAGTCTACGAGCAGTACTTC. It encodes CASSQTTGGSVYEQYF.

V is TRBV7-9 and J is TRBJ2-3; 10 nucleotides agree with TRBD1. Per germline, CDR1 SEHNR and CDR2 FQNEAQ (reference sequence). J gave up 3 bases and V 5 bases, and 14 bases lay outside the gene matches. The CDR3 spans 18 residues. This CDR3 is CASSTTGTGAWGTDTQYF. The DNA for the CDR3 is TGTGCCAGCAGCACGACCGGGACAGGGGCGTGGGGTACAGATACGCAGTATTTT.

V gene TRBV28 combines with J gene TRBJ2-4, with 9 bases identical to TRBD2. The CDR3 runs to 15 residues. The V gene end was trimmed by 6 bases and the J gene end by 2 bases; junction bases not matched to a gene: 5. CDR1 and CDR2 from the germline V gene are MDHEN and SYDVKM. In DNA form, the CDR3 reads TGTGCCAGCAGCAGCGGGAGGTATACCAAAAACATTCAGTACTTC. Amino acids: CASSSGRYTKNIQYF.

The J gene is TRBJ2-2, the V gene TRBV28; D is unclear. This CDR3 region has 15 residues. V lost 1 base and J lost 3, with 9 bases in between. Germline V gene sequence: CDR1 MDHEN, CDR2 SYDVKM. CDR3 sequence reads: CASSLFLSDTGELFF. For the CDR3, the DNA is TGTGCCAGCAGTTTATTCCTGTCTGACACCGGGGAGCTGTTTTTT.